This T cell receptor (beta chain) appears in the sequencing data of a study of T-cell memory formation after mild COVID-19. General study results and limits: In pre-infection memory, a portion of responding clones appeared, which suggested that cross-reactive memory joined. Day 15 to 85 contracting clones showed balanced CD4/CD8; day 15 to 37 expanders favored CD4+.

In regard to this clonotype: Its antigen remains unidentified.

TCRdb reprocessed the 5' RACE reads via MiXCR and lists one record per CDR3 protein. The sample has 300,000 to 350,000 distinct CDR3 sequences, around 19% seen once. This CDR3 has 13 residues. The germline V gene encodes CDR1 LNHNV and CDR2 YYDKDF (reference sequence). Losses at the gene ends were 5 bases for V and 14 bases for J; bases not matched to a gene: 12. The sequence came from a man aged 18 to 29 who had mild COVID-19 (a few samples of this study predate the infection). Cell type and time point are not known. This chain connects TRBV15 to TRBJ2-1; TRBD2 matches 7 bases. Sequenced: PBMCs or a T cell subset sorted from them (not recorded which). The CDR3 bases are TGTGCCACCAGCTCACCCCCGACTAGCACGGAGTTCTTC. Translated, it gives CATSSPPTSTEFF. Full variable domain (remainder filled in from reference TRBV15 and TRBJ2-1): DAMVIQNPRYQVTQFGKPVTLSCSQTLNHNVMYWYQQKSSQAPKLLFHYYDKDFNNEADTPDNFQSRRPNTSFCFLDIRSPGLGDTAMYLCATSSPPTSTEFFGPGTRLTVL.